This T cell receptor (beta chain) appears in the sequencing data of a study of T cells in tumors after PD-1 blockade. Study at large: Daily vismodegib 150 mg continued in a subset of anti-PD-1-treated patients.

CDR1 and CDR2 from the germline V gene are SNHLY and FYNNEI. The CDR3 has 14 residues. Between the trimmed V and J ends, which lost 4 bases and 2 bases, there was a span of 11 bases. Clones were read by immunoSEQ multiplex PCR, and TCRdb kept only the in-frame ones, dropping some. The table includes 50,000 or so clones, approximately 79% detected once. Tumor or blood genomic DNA was sequenced, with inputs of about 550 ng to 6,004 ng. The chain joins TRBV2 to TRBJ1-1; D perhaps matches TRBD1 (6 bases). This clonotype was sampled from a human donor with basal cell carcinoma. The sample in question was PBMCs, obtained before anti-PD-1 treatment. This CDR3 reads CASSGGGFNTEAFF. In nucleotides, the CDR3 is TGTGCCAGCAGTGGAGGGGGTTTTAACACTGAAGCTTTCTTT.